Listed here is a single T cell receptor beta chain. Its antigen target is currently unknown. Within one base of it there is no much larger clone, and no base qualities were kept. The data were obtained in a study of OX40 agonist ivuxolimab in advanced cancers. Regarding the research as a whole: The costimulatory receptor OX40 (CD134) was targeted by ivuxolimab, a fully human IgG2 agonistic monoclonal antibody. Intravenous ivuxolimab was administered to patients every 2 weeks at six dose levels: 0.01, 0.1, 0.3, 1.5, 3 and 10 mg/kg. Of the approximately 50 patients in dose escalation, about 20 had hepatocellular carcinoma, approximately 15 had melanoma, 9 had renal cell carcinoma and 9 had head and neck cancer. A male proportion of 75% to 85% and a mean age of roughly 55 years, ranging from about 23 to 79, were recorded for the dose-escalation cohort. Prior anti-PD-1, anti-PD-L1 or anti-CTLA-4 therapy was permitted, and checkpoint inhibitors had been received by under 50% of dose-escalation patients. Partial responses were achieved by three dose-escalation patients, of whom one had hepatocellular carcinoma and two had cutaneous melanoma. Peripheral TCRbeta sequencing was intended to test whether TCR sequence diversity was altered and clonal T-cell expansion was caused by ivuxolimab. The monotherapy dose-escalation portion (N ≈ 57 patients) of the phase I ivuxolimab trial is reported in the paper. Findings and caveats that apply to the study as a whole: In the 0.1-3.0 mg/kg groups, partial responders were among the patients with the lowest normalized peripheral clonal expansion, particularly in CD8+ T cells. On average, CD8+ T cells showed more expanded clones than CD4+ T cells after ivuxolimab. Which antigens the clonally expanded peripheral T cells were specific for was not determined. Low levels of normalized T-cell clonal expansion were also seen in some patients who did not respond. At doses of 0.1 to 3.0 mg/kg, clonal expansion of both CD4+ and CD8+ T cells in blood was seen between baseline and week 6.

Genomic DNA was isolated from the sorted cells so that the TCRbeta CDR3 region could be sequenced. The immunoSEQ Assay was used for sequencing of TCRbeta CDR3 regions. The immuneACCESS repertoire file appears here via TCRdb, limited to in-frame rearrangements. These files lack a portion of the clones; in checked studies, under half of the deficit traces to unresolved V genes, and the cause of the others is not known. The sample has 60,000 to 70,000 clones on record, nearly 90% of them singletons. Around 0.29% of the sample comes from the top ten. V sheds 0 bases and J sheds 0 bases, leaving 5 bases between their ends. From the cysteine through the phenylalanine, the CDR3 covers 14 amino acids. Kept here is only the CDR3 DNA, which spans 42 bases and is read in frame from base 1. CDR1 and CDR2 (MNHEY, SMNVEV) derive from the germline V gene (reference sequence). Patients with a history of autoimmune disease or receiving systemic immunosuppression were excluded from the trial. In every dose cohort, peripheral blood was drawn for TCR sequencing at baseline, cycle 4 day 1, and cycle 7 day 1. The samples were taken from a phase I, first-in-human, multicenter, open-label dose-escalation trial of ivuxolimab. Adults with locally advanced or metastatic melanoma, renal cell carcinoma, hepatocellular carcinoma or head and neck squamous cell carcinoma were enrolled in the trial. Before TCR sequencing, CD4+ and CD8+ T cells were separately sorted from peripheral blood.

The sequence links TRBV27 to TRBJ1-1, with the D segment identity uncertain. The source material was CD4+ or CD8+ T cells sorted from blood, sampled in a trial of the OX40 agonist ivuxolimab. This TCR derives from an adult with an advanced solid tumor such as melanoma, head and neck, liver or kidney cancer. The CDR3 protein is CASSLSTVNTEAFF. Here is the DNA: TGTGCCAGCAGTTTATCGACGGTGAACACTGAAGCTTTCTTT.